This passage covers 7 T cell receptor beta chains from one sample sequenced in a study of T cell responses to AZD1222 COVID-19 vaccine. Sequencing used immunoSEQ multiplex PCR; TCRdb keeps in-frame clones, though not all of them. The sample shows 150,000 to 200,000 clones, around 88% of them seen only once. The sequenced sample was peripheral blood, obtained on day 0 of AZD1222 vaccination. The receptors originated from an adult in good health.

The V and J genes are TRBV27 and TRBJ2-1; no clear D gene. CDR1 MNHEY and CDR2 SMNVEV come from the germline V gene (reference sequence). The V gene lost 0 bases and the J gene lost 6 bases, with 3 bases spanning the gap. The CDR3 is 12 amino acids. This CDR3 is CASSLSSNEQFF. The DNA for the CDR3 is TGTGCCAGCAGTTTATCGAGCAATGAGCAGTTCTTC.

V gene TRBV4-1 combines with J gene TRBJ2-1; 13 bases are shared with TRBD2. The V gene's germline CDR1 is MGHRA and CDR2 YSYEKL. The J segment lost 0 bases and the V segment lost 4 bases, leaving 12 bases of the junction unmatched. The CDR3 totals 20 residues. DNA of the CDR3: TGCGCCAGCAGCCCAGCCTCCGGGACTAGCGGGGCCCGCTCCTACAATGAGCAGTTCTTC. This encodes CASSPASGTSGARSYNEQFF.

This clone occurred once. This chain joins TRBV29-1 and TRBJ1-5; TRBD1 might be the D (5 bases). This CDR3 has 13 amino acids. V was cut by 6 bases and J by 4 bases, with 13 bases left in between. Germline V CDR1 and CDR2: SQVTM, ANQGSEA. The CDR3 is CSVRDRGNQPQHF. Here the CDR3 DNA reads TGCAGCGTCCGGGACCGGGGGAATCAGCCCCAGCATTTT.

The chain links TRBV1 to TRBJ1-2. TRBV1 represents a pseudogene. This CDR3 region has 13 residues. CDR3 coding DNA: TGCACCAGCAGCCGGAAGGGCGGCTATGGCTACACCTTC. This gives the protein CTSSRKGGYGYTF.

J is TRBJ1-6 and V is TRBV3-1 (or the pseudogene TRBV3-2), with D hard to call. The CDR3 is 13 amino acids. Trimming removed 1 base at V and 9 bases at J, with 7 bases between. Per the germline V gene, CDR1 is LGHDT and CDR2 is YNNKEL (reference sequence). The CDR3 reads CASSQVGVSPLHF. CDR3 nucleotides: TGTGCCAGCAGCCAAGTAGGAGTTTCACCCCTCCACTTT.

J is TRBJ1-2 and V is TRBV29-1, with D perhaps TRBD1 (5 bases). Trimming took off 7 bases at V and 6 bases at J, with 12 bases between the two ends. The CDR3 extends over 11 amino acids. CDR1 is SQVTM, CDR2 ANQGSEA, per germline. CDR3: CSGWAGHGYTF. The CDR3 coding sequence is TGCAGCGGTTGGGCGGGGCATGGCTACACCTTC.

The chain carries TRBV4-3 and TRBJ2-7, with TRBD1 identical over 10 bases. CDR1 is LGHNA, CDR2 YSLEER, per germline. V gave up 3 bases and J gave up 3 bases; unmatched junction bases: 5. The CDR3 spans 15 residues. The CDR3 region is CASSQAGTGDYEQYF. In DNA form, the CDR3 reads TGCGCCAGCAGCCAGGCCGGGACAGGGGACTACGAGCAGTACTTC.